This T cell receptor (beta chain) was found in a study of blood T cell repertoires in COVID-19. The CDR3 covers 14 residues. Trimming left V 5 bases short and J 0 bases short, with 8 bases between. Germline lookup yields CDR1 SEHNR and CDR2 FQNEAQ (reference sequence). Cohort placement rested on clinical history that participants reported themselves. TCRdb's copy holds only in-frame clones and misses some; the assay was immunoSEQ multiplex PCR. There are 300,000 to 400,000 clones in the sample; 85% occur only once, and 1.5% to 2% lies in the top ten. The receptor was derived from a woman under 40 who had been exposed to COVID-19. The rearrangement joins TRBV7-9 to TRBJ1-3, with D unclear. Sequencing was performed on PBMCs or T cells enriched from blood (not recorded which). The chain's CDR3 is CASSRRDSGNTIYF. The CDR3 DNA reads as TGTGCCAGCAGCCGTCGAGACTCTGGAAACACCATATATTTT. The whole variable domain, filled in from reference TRBV7-9 and TRBJ1-3, reads DTGVSQNPRHKITKRGQNVTFRCDPISEHNRLYWYRQTLGQGPEFLTYFQNEAQLEKSRLLSDRFSAERPKGSFSTLEIQRTEQGDSAMYLCASSRRDSGNTIYFGEGSWLTVV.